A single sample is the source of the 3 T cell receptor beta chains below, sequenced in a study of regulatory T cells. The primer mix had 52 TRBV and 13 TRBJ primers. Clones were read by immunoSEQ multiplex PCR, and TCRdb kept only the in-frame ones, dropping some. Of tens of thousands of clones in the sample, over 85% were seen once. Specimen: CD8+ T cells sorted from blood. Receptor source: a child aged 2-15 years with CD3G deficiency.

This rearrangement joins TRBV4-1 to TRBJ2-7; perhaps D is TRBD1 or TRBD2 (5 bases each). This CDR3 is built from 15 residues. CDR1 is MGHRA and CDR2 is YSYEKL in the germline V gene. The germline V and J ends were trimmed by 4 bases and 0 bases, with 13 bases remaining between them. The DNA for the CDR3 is TGCGCCAGCAGCCTTACTGAGGGGACCTCCTACGAGCAGTACTTC. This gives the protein CASSLTEGTSYEQYF.

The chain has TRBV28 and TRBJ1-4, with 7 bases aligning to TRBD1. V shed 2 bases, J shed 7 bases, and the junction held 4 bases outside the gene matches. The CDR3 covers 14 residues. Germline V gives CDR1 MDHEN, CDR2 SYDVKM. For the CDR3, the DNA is TGTGCCAGCAGTTTAAGACAGGGTGGTGAAAAACTGTTTTTT. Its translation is CASSLRQGGEKLFF.

The CDR3, as DNA: TGTGCCAGCACTCCTTCGGGGACCGCGTTGGGCTACACCTTC. Translating gives CASTPSGTALGYTF. The chain combines TRBV28 with TRBJ1-2, with a possible D match to TRBD1 (5 bases). Deletions cut 7 bases from V and 8 bases from J, with 20 bases between. The CDR3 runs 14 residues. Germline values: CDR1 MDHEN, CDR2 SYDVKM.